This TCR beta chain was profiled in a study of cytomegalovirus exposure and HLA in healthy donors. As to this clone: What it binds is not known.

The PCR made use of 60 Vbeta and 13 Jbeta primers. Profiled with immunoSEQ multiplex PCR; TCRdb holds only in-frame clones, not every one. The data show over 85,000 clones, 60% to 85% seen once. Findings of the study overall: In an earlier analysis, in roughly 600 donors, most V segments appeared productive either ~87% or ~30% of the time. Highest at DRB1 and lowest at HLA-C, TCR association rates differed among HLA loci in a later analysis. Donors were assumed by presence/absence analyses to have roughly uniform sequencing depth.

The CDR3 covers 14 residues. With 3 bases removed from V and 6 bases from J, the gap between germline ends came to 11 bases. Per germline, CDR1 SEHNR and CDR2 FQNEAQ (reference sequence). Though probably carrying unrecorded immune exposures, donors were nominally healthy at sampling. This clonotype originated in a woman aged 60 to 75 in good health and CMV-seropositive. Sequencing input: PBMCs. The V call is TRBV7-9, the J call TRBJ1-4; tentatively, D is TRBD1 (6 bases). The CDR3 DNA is TGTGCCAGCAGCTTGGGCAGGGGAGATGAAAAACTGTTTTTT. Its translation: CASSLGRGDEKLFF.